The 20 T cell receptor beta chains given below trace back to one sample, sequenced in a study of shared clonotypes between healthy human individuals. Only in-frame clones appear in the TCRdb table, and some are missing; sequencing was by immunoSEQ multiplex PCR. The top ten hold 0.1% to 0.15% of the sample, which has some 2 million clones, 85% to 95% seen once. The specimen sequenced was naive CD4+ T cells sorted from blood. Documented subset: CD45RA+ positively selected. Receptors originate from a man aged 18-30 years in good health.

For this clone: The same CDR3 is also encoded by other DNA sequences in this sample. The gene calls are TRBV10-3 and TRBJ2-3; D not resolved. The CDR3 is 11 amino acids. From germline, CDR1 is ENHRY and CDR2 SYGVKD. The V and J ends lost 6 bases and 6 bases respectively, with 7 bases between them. The CDR3 loop reads CAISSGDTQYF. In DNA form, the CDR3 reads TGTGCCATCAGCTCTGGCGATACGCAGTATTTT.

This clone came up a few times. J is TRBJ1-2 and V is TRBV6-5, with 7 bases identical to TRBD1. Germline CDR1 reads MNHEY; CDR2 reads SVGAGI. The CDR3 extends over 14 amino acids. V lost 5 bases and J lost 2; bases outside the gene matches: 5. CDR3 amino acids: CASSDAGGNYGYTF. In DNA form, the CDR3 reads TGTGCCAGCAGTGATGCAGGGGGAAACTATGGCTACACCTTC.

V gene TRBV10-3 combines with J gene TRBJ2-7; D remains ambiguous. The CDR3 loop spans 12 amino acids. V dropped 4 bases and J dropped 6 bases, with 10 bases sitting between them. Germline values: CDR1 ENHRY, CDR2 SYGVKD. Written as DNA, the CDR3 is TGTGCCATCAGTGGGACCGTCGGCGAGCAGTACTTC. Translation gives CAISGTVGEQYF.

Details on this clone: Distinct nucleotide sequences in the sample also encode this CDR3. This sequence joins TRBV11-2 and TRBJ1-3; D not certain. Between the trimmed V and J ends, which lost 0 bases and 0 bases, there was a span of 6 bases. Germline V gene sequence: CDR1 SGHAT, CDR2 FQNNGV. The CDR3 spans 15 residues. CDR3 loop: CASSLDGISGNTIYF. The CDR3, as DNA: TGTGCCAGCAGCTTAGACGGAATCTCTGGAAACACCATATATTTT.

Turning to this clone: Other DNA sequences in this specimen translate into the identical CDR3. The chain joins TRBV25-1 to TRBJ1-1, with a weak D call TRBD1 (6 bases). V lost 3 bases and J lost 0, with 8 bases in between. CDR3 length: 14 amino acids. CDR1 is MGHDK, CDR2 SYGVNS, per germline. In nucleotides, the CDR3 is TGTGCCAGCAGTGAGGGGGGGCTGAACACTGAAGCTTTCTTT. This sequence encodes CASSEGGLNTEAFF.

The rearrangement links TRBV11-2 to TRBJ1-1; D may be TRBD1 (5 bases). This CDR3 is built from 18 residues. From germline, CDR1 is SGHAT and CDR2 FQNNGV. V was shortened by 3 bases and J by 1 base, with 21 bases between the two germline ends. CDR3 sequence reads: CASSLPPGLSKRNTEAFF. CDR3 sequence (DNA): TGTGCCAGCAGCTTGCCCCCGGGACTGTCTAAGAGGAACACTGAAGCTTTCTTT.

The V and J genes are TRBV7-9 and TRBJ1-1; TRBD1 agrees at 7 bases. Germline V gene lookup returns CDR1 SEHNR and CDR2 FQNEAQ (reference sequence). V shed 4 bases and J 0 bases; nucleotides not matched to a gene: 8. There are 16 residues in the CDR3. CDR3 region: CASSSRGGQMNTEAFF. The CDR3 DNA follows: TGTGCCAGCAGCTCGAGGGGGGGACAGATGAACACTGAAGCTTTCTTT.

The chain links TRBV6-5 to TRBJ1-6; tentative D call: TRBD1 (5 bases). The CDR3 sequence is 14 residues long. Germline assignment: CDR1 MNHEY and CDR2 SVGAGI. Trimming removed 3 bases at V and 10 bases at J, with 13 bases between. CDR3 protein: CASSYGVRESPLHF. The CDR3 nucleotides read TGTGCCAGCAGTTATGGTGTCAGGGAATCACCCCTCCACTTT.

This chain joins TRBV5-6 and TRBJ1-2; D is undetermined. With 2 bases removed from V and 4 bases from J, the gap between germline ends came to 15 bases. Germline CDR1 is SGHDT and CDR2 is YYEEEE. The CDR3 consists of 15 residues. The CDR3 DNA is TGTGCCAGCAGCTTCTTTAGCGGGGAGACCTATGGCTACACCTTC. This codes for CASSFFSGETYGYTF. Drawing the rest from reference TRBV5-6 and TRBJ1-2, the complete variable domain is DAGVTQSPTHLIKTRGQQVTLRCSPKSGHDTVSWYQQALGQGPQFIFQYYEEEERQRGNFPDRFSGHQFPNYSSELNVNALLLGDSALYLCASSFFSGETYGYTFGSGTRLTVV.

This clone is a singleton in its sample. V and J are TRBV2 and TRBJ2-1; TRBD2 might be the D (6 bases). The CDR3 is 13 amino acids. The V gene's germline CDR1 is SNHLY and CDR2 FYNNEI. Trimming pared 3 bases from V and 7 bases from J, leaving 10 bases between. The CDR3 sequence: CASSDGRGNEQFF. CDR3 nucleotides: TGTGCCAGCAGTGACGGCCGGGGGAATGAGCAGTTCTTC.

The chain has TRBV30 and TRBJ1-1; D perhaps matches TRBD1 (5 bases). Between the trimmed V and J ends, which lost 0 bases and 5 bases, there was a span of 25 bases. The germline V gene encodes CDR1 GTSNPN and CDR2 SVGIG (reference sequence). This CDR3 is 18 amino acids long. For the CDR3, the DNA is TGTGCCTGGAGTGTTCGGGGGGAGATAATTTGGGAAAAAACTGAAGCTTTCTTT. Encoded protein: CAWSVRGEIIWEKTEAFF. The variable domain in full, with the rest retrieved from reference TRBV30 and TRBJ1-1, is SQTIHQWPATLVQPVGSPLSLECTVEGTSNPNLYWYRQAAGRGLQLLFYSVGIGQISSEVPQNLSASRPQDRQFILSSKKLLLSDSGFYLCAWSVRGEIIWEKTEAFFGQGTRLTVV.

For this clone: The same CDR3 is also encoded by other DNA sequences in this sample. The genes are TRBV6-5 and TRBJ1-2; 9 positions agree with TRBD1. J lost 1 base, V lost 5 bases, and 5 bases had no gene match. Germline V lookup: CDR1 MNHEY, CDR2 SVGAGI. CDR3 size: 15 residues. The CDR3 region has the DNA TGTGCCAGCAGTGGTCCGGGACAGGGTAACTATGGCTACACCTTC. This gives the protein CASSGPGQGNYGYTF.

This chain joins TRBV6-5 and TRBJ1-1; TRBD1 is a possible D gene (5 bases). Trimming pared 5 bases from V and 1 base from J, leaving 14 bases between. Germline CDR1 MNHEY, CDR2 SVGAGI. This CDR3 region has 15 residues. The CDR3: CASSRGLGGNTEAFF. The CDR3 DNA reads TGTGCCAGCAGTCGAGGCCTTGGGGGGAACACTGAAGCTTTCTTT.

A remark on this clone: This CDR3 is also generated by other DNA sequences in the sample. The chain employs TRBV5-4 and TRBJ1-6; D is uncertain. The V end was cut by 0 bases, the J end by 1 base, with 2 bases between. The CDR3 extends over 14 amino acids. The germline gives CDR1 SGHNT, CDR2 YYREEE (reference sequence). The DNA of the CDR3 is TGTGCCAGCAGCTTGGAGTCCTATAATTCACCCCTCCACTTT. Protein sequence: CASSLESYNSPLHF.

V and J are TRBV5-4 and TRBJ1-1; TRBD1 matches 9 bases. V dropped 3 bases and J dropped 1; count of bases not matched to a gene: 7. The CDR3 is 16 amino acids. CDR1 SGHNT and CDR2 YYREEE come from the germline V gene (reference sequence). The chain's CDR3 is CASSSDPGQGNTEAFF. For the CDR3, the DNA is TGTGCCAGCAGCTCGGACCCGGGACAGGGGAACACTGAAGCTTTCTTT. Variable domain in full (rest from reference TRBV5-4 and TRBJ1-1): ETGVTQSPTHLIKTRGQQVTLRCSSQSGHNTVSWYQQALGQGPQFIFQYYREEENGRGNFPPRFSGLQFPNYSSELNVNALELDDSALYLCASSSDPGQGNTEAFFGQGTRLTVV.

On this clone itself: Other DNA sequences in the sample encode the same CDR3. The chain combines TRBV10-3 with TRBJ2-1; no clear D. The V gene's germline CDR1 is ENHRY and CDR2 SYGVKD. Trimming removed 3 bases at V and 7 bases at J, with 4 bases between. This CDR3 comprises 11 residues. CDR3 loop: CAISEKNEQFF. CDR3 bases: TGTGCCATCAGTGAAAAAAATGAGCAGTTCTTC.

The chain links TRBV10-1 to TRBJ2-2; TRBD2 might be the D (5 bases). Trimming stripped 2 bases from V and 1 base from J, with 14 bases between. CDR3 size: 17 residues. The V gene's germline CDR1 is WNHNN and CDR2 SYGVQD (reference sequence). CDR3 in amino acids: CASSEERARGNTGELFF. The CDR3 region has the DNA TGCGCCAGCAGTGAGGAGAGGGCGCGAGGGAACACCGGGGAGCTGTTTTTT.

This clone has a single count. The chain uses TRBV19 and TRBJ1-4; 8 bases are a match to TRBD1. V shed 1 base and J 7 bases; nucleotides not matched to a gene: 8. The germline V gene encodes CDR1 LNHDA and CDR2 SQIVND (reference sequence). This CDR3 has 16 amino acids. CDR3 bases: TGTGCCAGTAGTATAGCCCCAGGACAGGGCTTTGAAAAACTGTTTTTT. This encodes CASSIAPGQGFEKLFF.

V usage is TRBV6-1 and J usage is TRBJ1-6; no definite D call. CDR1 and CDR2 from the germline V gene are MNHNS and SASEGT. With 3 bases removed from V and 1 base from J, the gap between germline ends came to 10 bases. This CDR3 has 16 residues. CDR3 nucleotides: TGTGCCAGCAGTGAGGTTCTTCGTTCCTATAATTCACCCCTCCACTTT. It translates to CASSEVLRSYNSPLHF.

The genes are TRBV7-6 and TRBJ2-3; D possibly corresponds to TRBD2 (7 bases). This CDR3 comprises 17 residues. V gave up 2 bases and J gave up 1 base, with 16 bases separating them. Germline lookup yields CDR1 SGHVS and CDR2 FNYEAQ. CDR3 in amino acids: CASSLWGREMGTDTQYF. The CDR3 DNA reads TGTGCCAGCAGCTTATGGGGGCGGGAGATGGGCACAGATACGCAGTATTTT.